Below are 11 T cell receptor beta chains sequenced from a single sample in a study of T-cell memory formation after mild COVID-19. One entry per CDR3 protein results from TCRdb running MiXCR on the 5' RACE reads. The sample lists roughly 89,000 distinct CDR3 sequences; about 15% were seen once. Sequencing was done on a sample of PBMCs or a T cell subset sorted from them (not recorded which). Receptors were obtained from a man aged 18 to 35 who had mild COVID-19 (a few samples of this study predate the infection). Cell type and time point are not known.

This clonotype came up many times. J is TRBJ2-5 and V is TRBV18, with D possibly TRBD1 on 5 matching bases. This CDR3 has 15 residues. Trimming took 2 bases from V and 5 from J, leaving 15 bases between them. CDR1 KGHSH and CDR2 LQKENI come from the germline V gene. CDR3 loop: CASSPWQGDPETQYF. The DNA for the CDR3 is TGTGCCAGCTCACCATGGCAGGGCGATCCGGAGACCCAGTACTTC.

This clonotype turned up a few times. This CDR3 is CASSTPSAQGNIQYF. CDR3 sequence (DNA): TGTGCCAGCAGCACTCCTAGCGCCCAGGGAAACATTCAGTACTTC. The rearrangement links TRBV12-3 or TRBV12-4 to TRBJ2-4, with a tentative D call TRBD2 (6 bases). V shed 6 bases and J shed 6 bases, with 18 bases lying between them. The CDR3 is 15 residues long.

The J gene is TRBJ2-1, the V gene TRBV6-1; TRBD2 might be the D (6 bases). V lost 4 bases, J lost 8 bases, and 15 bases lay in between. CDR3 length equals 14 residues. From germline, CDR1 is MNHNS and CDR2 SASEGT. The CDR3 reads CASSGGGSRDEQFF. CDR3 DNA: TGTGCCAGCAGTGGGGGAGGCAGCCGGGATGAGCAGTTCTTC.

This clonotype has ten or more counts. The V call is TRBV10-3, the J call TRBJ1-5; no definite D call. Germline V gives CDR1 ENHRY, CDR2 SYGVKD. Between the trimmed V and J ends, which lost 2 bases and 0 bases, there was a span of 8 bases. This CDR3 has 15 amino acids. For the CDR3, the DNA is TGTGCCATCAGTGAGCCATCATATAGCAATCAGCCCCAGCATTTT. Translated, it gives CAISEPSYSNQPQHF.

The chain combines TRBV6-1 with TRBJ2-1; 10 bases are shared with TRBD2. The germline V gene has CDR1 MNHNS and CDR2 SASEGT. Trimming took 5 bases from V and 10 from J; bases not matched to a gene: 11. The CDR3 runs 15 residues. CDR3 nucleotides: TGTGCCAGCAGTCCAGAGCGGGGGGGCCTAGGGGAGCAGTTCTTC. This translates into CASSPERGGLGEQFF.

In its sample, this clonotype was seen many times. The genes are TRBV5-1 and TRBJ2-3, with TRBD1 identical over 7 bases. This CDR3 has 18 amino acids. After removal of 0 bases from V and 3 bases from J, the junction contained 13 bases not matched to a gene. Germline CDR1 is SGHRS and CDR2 is YFSETQ. CDR3 amino acids: CASSLALGTGERTDTQYF. CDR3 nucleotides: TGCGCCAGCAGCTTGGCCTTGGGCACAGGGGAGAGGACAGATACGCAGTATTTT.

This chain links TRBV9 with TRBJ1-6; D possibly corresponds to TRBD1 (6 bases). The germline gives CDR1 SGDLS, CDR2 YYNGEE. This CDR3 contains 18 residues. The germline V and J ends were trimmed by 0 bases and 7 bases, with 20 bases remaining between them. CDR3 protein: CASSVGPARGLKNSPLHF. The CDR3 DNA sequence: TGTGCCAGCAGCGTAGGTCCAGCCAGGGGATTAAAGAATTCACCCCTCCACTTT.

The V gene is TRBV15, the J gene TRBJ2-5; possibly TRBD1 for D (5 bases). The CDR3 is made up of 18 amino acids. Between the trimmed V and J ends, which lost 1 base and 0 bases, there was a span of 18 bases. Germline loops: CDR1 LNHNV, CDR2 YYDKDF (reference sequence). This chain's CDR3 is CATSRVSGWSVHQETQYF. CDR3 in DNA: TGTGCCACCAGCAGAGTATCAGGGTGGAGCGTGCACCAAGAGACCCAGTACTTC.

This clonotype was seen repeatedly, ten times or more. The V and J genes are TRBV6-5 and TRBJ2-3; D is unresolved. Per germline, CDR1 MNHEY and CDR2 SVGAGI. The CDR3 contains 13 residues. Trimming removed 6 bases at V and 6 bases at J, with 13 bases between. This CDR3 is CASRRLLGDTQYF. The CDR3 DNA sequence: TGTGCCAGCAGGAGGCTCCTTGGGGATACGCAGTATTTT.

V is TRBV4-2 and J is TRBJ1-1, with 7 nucleotides matching TRBD1. CDR1 is LGHNA and CDR2 is YNFKEQ in the germline V gene. With V trimmed by 2 bases and J by 0 bases, 6 bases remained unmatched. The CDR3 contains 16 residues. CDR3 nucleotides: TGTGCCAGCAGCCAACGTCCGACAGGGCTGAACACTGAAGCTTTCTTT. This encodes CASSQRPTGLNTEAFF.

This chain uses TRBV7-6 with TRBJ2-3; 15 nucleotides align to TRBD2. This CDR3 has 16 residues. After removal of 5 bases from V and 5 bases from J, the junction contained 5 bases not matched to a gene. Germline assignment: CDR1 SGHVS and CDR2 FNYEAQ. The CDR3 loop reads CASSQLGLAGGDTQYF. DNA for the CDR3: TGTGCCAGCAGCCAACTGGGACTAGCGGGGGGAGATACGCAGTATTTT.